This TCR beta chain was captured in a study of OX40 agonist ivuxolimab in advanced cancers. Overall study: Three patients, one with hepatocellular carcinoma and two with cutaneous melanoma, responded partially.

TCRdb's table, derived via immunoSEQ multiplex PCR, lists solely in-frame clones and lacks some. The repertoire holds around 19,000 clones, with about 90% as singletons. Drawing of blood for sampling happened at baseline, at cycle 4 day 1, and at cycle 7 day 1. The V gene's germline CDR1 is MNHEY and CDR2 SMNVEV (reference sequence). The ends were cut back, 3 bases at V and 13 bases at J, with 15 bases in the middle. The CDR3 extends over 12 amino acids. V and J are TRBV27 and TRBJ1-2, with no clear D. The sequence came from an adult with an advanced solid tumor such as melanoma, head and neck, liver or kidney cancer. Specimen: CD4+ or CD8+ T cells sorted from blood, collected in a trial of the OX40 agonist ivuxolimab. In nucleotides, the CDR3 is TGTGCCAGCAGTTTCACCGCGGACTCCCTCACCTTC. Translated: CASSFTADSLTF.